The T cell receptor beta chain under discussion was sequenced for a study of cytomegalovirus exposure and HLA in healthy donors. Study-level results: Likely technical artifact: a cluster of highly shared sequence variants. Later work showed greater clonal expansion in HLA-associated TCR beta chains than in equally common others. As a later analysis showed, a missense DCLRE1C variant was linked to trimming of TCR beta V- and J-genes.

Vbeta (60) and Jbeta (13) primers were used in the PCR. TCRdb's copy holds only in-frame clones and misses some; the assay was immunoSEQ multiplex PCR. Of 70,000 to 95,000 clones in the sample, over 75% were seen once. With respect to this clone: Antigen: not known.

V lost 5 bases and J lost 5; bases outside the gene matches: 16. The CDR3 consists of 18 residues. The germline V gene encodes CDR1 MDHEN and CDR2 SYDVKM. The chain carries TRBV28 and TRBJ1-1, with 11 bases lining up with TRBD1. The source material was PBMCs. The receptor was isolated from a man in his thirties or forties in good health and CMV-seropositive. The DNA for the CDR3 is TGTGCCAGCAGTCCCGGGACAGGGGGATTGGGTTGGTTAACTGAAGCTTTCTTT. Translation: CASSPGTGGLGWLTEAFF.